The rows below give T cell receptor beta chains drawn from one sample of a study of shared clonotypes between healthy human individuals. Libraries were prepared by immunoSEQ multiplex PCR; TCRdb keeps only in-frame clonotypes and omits some of them. Of roughly 2.2 million clones in the sample, over 90% were seen once. The sequenced sample consisted of naive CD4+ T cells from PBMCs. The origin of the receptors is a man between 18 and 29 years old in good health. Some clones in this sample may be carry-over from other donors' samples. CDR3s include the opening cysteine and the closing phenylalanine or tryptophan. A D gene is named only where the DNA matches it firmly. Size is stated for part of the rows, as once, few or many counts, or as a class when the clone is expanded.

v_call: TRBV2; cdr3_length: 13; j_call: TRBJ1-2; d_call: -; clone_size: once; cdr3_aa: CASSLPQKAGYTF; cdr3_nt: TGTGCCAGCAGTCTGCCCCAAAAGGCCGGCTACACCTTC
v_call: TRBV28; cdr3_length: 16; j_call: TRBJ1-1; d_call: TRBD1; clone_size: -; cdr3_aa: CASSFYRGRGNTEAFF; cdr3_nt: TGTGCCAGCAGTTTTTACAGGGGGCGAGGGAACACTGAAGCTTTCTTT
v_call: TRBV2; cdr3_length: 14; j_call: TRBJ1-5; d_call: -; clone_size: -; cdr3_aa: CASSTGLGNQPQHF; cdr3_nt: TGTGCCAGCAGTACAGGGTTGGGAAATCAGCCCCAGCATTTT
v_call: TRBV7-3; cdr3_length: 18; j_call: TRBJ2-2; d_call: TRBD2; clone_size: -; cdr3_aa: CASSSRLAGVGNTGELFF; cdr3_nt: TGTGCCAGCAGCTCCCGACTAGCGGGGGTGGGGAACACCGGGGAGCTGTTTTTT
v_call: TRBV4-1; cdr3_length: 17; j_call: TRBJ1-5; d_call: -; clone_size: -; cdr3_aa: CASSQGLGGGSNQPQHF; cdr3_nt: TGCGCCAGCAGCCAAGGTCTCGGGGGGGGAAGCAATCAGCCCCAGCATTTT
v_call: TRBV2; cdr3_length: 15; j_call: TRBJ2-5; d_call: TRBD1; clone_size: -; cdr3_aa: CASSEGDRDQETQYF; cdr3_nt: TGTGCCAGCAGCGAGGGGGACAGGGACCAAGAGACCCAGTACTTC
v_call: TRBV7-6; cdr3_length: 13; j_call: TRBJ2-5; d_call: -; clone_size: -; cdr3_aa: CASSLEWEETQYF; cdr3_nt: TGTGCCAGCAGCTTAGAGTGGGAAGAGACCCAGTACTTC
v_call: TRBV5-1; cdr3_length: 16; j_call: TRBJ1-1; d_call: TRBD1; clone_size: -; cdr3_aa: CASSLAGGAGNTEAFF; cdr3_nt: TGCGCCAGCAGCTTGGCAGGGGGCGCGGGGAACACTGAAGCTTTCTTT
v_call: TRBV28; cdr3_length: 14; j_call: TRBJ2-7; d_call: TRBD2; clone_size: -; cdr3_aa: CASSPMAGGYEQYF; cdr3_nt: TGTGCCAGCAGTCCGATGGCGGGGGGGTACGAGCAGTACTTC
v_call: TRBV19; cdr3_length: 12; j_call: TRBJ2-5; d_call: -; clone_size: -; cdr3_aa: CASSILGETQYF; cdr3_nt: TGTGCCAGTAGTATATTGGGGGAGACCCAGTACTTC
v_call: TRBV6-6; cdr3_length: 13; j_call: TRBJ1-1; d_call: -; clone_size: -; cdr3_aa: CASSPGRNTEAFF; cdr3_nt: TGTGCCAGCAGCCCCGGTAGGAACACTGAAGCTTTCTTT
v_call: TRBV30; cdr3_length: 13; j_call: TRBJ2-5; d_call: TRBD1; clone_size: -; cdr3_aa: CAWSTAGGETQYF; cdr3_nt: TGTGCCTGGAGTACCGCAGGGGGCGAGACCCAGTACTTC
v_call: TRBV7-2; cdr3_length: 16; j_call: TRBJ2-3; d_call: TRBD2; clone_size: -; cdr3_aa: CASKYGLAGATDTQYF; cdr3_nt: TGTGCCAGCAAATATGGACTAGCGGGTGCCACAGATACGCAGTATTTT
v_call: TRBV18; cdr3_length: 14; j_call: TRBJ1-5; d_call: TRBD1; clone_size: few; cdr3_aa: CASSTTGGDQPQHF; cdr3_nt: TGTGCCAGCTCAACAACAGGGGGGGATCAGCCCCAGCATTTT
v_call: TRBV4-1; cdr3_length: 19; j_call: TRBJ2-6; d_call: TRBD1; clone_size: -; cdr3_aa: CASSQKPGQSSSGANVLTF; cdr3_nt: TGCGCCAGCAGCCAGAAACCGGGACAGTCGAGCTCTGGGGCCAACGTCCTGACTTTC
v_call: TRBV7-2; cdr3_length: 17; j_call: TRBJ2-2; d_call: TRBD2; clone_size: -; cdr3_aa: CASGHPPGLAATGELFF; cdr3_nt: TGTGCCAGCGGACACCCCCCGGGACTAGCGGCGACCGGGGAGCTGTTTTTT
v_call: TRBV27; cdr3_length: 14; j_call: TRBJ1-4; d_call: TRBD1; clone_size: -; cdr3_aa: CASSLWTGHEKLFF; cdr3_nt: TGTGCCAGCAGTTTATGGACAGGGCATGAAAAACTGTTTTTT
v_call: TRBV12-5; cdr3_length: 13; j_call: TRBJ2-5; d_call: -; clone_size: few; cdr3_aa: CASGGQLGETQYF; cdr3_nt: TGTGCTAGTGGTGGTCAGTTGGGAGAGACCCAGTACTTC
v_call: TRBV6-5; cdr3_length: 12; j_call: TRBJ1-2; d_call: -; clone_size: -; cdr3_aa: CASRTGDYGYTF; cdr3_nt: TGTGCCAGTCGCACAGGTGATTATGGCTACACCTTC
v_call: TRBV5-4; cdr3_length: 13; j_call: TRBJ1-6; d_call: -; clone_size: -; cdr3_aa: CASRRGDNSPLHF; cdr3_nt: TGTGCCAGCCGGCGTGGCGATAATTCACCCCTCCACTTT
v_call: TRBV5-8; cdr3_length: 15; j_call: TRBJ1-5; d_call: TRBD1; clone_size: -; cdr3_aa: CASSWGTGSWQPQHF; cdr3_nt: TGTGCCAGCAGCTGGGGGACAGGGTCCTGGCAGCCCCAGCATTTT
v_call: TRBV18; cdr3_length: 13; j_call: TRBJ1-4; d_call: -; clone_size: -; cdr3_aa: CASSPSGNEKLFF; cdr3_nt: TGTGCCAGCTCACCATCGGGGAATGAAAAACTGTTTTTT